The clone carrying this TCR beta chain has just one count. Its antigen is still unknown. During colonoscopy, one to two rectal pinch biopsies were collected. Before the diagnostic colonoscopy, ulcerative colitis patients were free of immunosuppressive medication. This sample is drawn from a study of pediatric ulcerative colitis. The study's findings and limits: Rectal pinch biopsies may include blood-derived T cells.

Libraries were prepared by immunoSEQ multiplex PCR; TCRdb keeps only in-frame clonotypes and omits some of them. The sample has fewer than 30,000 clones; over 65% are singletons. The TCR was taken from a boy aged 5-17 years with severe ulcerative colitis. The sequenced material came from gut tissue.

The CDR3 DNA reads TGTGCCAGCGGATCGCATCGTTGCAATCAGCCCCAGCATTTT. Protein sequence: CASGSHRCNQPQHF. This rearrangement joins TRBV7-4 to TRBJ1-5, with unresolved D. Looked up from germline, CDR1 is SGHVT and CDR2 is SQSDAQ. The V gene lost 8 bases and the J gene lost 2 bases, with 13 bases spanning the gap. This CDR3 is built from 14 residues.